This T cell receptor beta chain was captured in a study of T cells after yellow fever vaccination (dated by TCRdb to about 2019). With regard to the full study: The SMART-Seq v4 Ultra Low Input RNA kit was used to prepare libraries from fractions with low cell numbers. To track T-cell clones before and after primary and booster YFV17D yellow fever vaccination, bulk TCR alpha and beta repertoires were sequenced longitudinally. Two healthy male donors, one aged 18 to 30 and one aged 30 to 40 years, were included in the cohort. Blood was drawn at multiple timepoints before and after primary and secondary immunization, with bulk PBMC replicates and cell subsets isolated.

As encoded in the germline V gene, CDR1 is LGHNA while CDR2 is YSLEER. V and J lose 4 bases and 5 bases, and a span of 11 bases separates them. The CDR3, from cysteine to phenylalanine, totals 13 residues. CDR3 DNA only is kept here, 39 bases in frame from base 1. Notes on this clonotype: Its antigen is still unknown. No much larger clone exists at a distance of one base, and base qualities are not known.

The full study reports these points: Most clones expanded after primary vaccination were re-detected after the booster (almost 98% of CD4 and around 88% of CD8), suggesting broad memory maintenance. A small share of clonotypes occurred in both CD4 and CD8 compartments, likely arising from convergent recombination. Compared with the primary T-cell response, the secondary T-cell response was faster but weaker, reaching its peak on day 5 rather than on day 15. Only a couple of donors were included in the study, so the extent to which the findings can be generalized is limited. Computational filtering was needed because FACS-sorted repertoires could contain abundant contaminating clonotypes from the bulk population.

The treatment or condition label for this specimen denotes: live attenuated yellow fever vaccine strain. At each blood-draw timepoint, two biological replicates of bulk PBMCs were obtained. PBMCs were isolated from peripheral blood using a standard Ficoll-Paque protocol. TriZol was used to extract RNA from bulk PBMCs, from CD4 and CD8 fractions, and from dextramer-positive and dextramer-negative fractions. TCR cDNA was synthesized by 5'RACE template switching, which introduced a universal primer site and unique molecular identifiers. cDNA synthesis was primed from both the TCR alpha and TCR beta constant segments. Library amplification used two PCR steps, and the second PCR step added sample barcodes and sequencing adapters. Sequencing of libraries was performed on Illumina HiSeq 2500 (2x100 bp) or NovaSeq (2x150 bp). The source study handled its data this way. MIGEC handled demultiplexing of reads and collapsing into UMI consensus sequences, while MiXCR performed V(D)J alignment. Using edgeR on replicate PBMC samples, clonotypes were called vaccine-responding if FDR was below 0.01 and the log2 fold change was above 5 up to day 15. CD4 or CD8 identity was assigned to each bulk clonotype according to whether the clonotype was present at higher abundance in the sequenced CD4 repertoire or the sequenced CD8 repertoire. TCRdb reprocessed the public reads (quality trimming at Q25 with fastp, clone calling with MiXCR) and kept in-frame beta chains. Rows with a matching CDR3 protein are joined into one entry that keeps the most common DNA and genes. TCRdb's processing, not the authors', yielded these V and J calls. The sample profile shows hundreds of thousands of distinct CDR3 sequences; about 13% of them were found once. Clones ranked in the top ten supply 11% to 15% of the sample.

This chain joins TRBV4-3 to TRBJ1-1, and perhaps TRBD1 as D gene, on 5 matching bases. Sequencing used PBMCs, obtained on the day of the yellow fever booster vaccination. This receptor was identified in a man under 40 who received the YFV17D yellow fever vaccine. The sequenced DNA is TGCGCCAGCAGCCCTCATGGGGGGACTGAAGCTTTCTTT. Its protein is CASSPHGGTEAFF.